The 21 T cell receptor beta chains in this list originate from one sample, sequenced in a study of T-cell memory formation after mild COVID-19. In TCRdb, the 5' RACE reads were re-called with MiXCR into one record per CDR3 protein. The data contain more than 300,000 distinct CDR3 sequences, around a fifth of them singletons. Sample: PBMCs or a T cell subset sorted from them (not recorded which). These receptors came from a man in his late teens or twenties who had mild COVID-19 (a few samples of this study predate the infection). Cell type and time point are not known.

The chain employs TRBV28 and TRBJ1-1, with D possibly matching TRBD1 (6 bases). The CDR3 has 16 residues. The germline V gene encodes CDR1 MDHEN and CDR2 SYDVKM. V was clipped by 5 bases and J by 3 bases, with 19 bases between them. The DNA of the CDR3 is TGTGCCAGCAGTCCCCAAGGGGGGCGGAGGGACACTGAAGCTTTCTTT. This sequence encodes CASSPQGGRRDTEAFF.

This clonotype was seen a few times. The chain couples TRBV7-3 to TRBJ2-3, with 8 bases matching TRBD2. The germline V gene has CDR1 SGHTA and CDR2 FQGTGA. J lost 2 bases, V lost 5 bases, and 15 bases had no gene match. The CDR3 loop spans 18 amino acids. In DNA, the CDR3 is TGTGCCAGCAGCCAGTCTTTCGGCGGGGGGAAAGCCACAGATACGCAGTATTTT. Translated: CASSQSFGGGKATDTQYF.

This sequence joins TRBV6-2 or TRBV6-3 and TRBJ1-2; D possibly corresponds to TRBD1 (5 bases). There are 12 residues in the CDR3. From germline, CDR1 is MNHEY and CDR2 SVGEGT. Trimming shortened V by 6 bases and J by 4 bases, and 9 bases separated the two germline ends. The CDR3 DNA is TGTGCCAGCAGAAGACAGAGCTATGGCTACACCTTC. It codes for CASRRQSYGYTF.

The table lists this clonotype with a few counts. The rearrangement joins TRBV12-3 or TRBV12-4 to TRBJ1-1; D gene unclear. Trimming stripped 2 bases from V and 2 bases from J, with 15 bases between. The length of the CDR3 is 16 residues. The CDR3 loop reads CASSLILGGPNTEAFF. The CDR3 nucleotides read TGTGCCAGCAGTTTAATTTTAGGCGGTCCTAACACTGAAGCTTTCTTT.

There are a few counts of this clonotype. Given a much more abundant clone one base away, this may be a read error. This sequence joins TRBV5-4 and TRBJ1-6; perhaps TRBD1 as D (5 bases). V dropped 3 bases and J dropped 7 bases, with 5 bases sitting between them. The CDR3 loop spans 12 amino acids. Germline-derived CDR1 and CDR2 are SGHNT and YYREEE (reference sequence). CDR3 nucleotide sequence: TGTGCCAGCAGCTGGGACAATTCACCCCTCCACTTT. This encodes CASSWDNSPLHF.

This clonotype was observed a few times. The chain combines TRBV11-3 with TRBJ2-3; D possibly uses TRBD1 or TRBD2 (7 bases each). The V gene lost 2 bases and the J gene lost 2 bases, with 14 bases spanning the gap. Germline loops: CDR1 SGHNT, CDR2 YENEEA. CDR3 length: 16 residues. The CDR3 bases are TGTGCCAGCAGCTTAAGACAGGGAGGGCCCACAGATACGCAGTATTTT. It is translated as CASSLRQGGPTDTQYF.

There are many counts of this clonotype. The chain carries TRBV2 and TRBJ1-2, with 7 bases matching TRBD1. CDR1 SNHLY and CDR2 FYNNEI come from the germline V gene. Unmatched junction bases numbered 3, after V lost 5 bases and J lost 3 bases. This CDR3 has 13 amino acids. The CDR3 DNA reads TGTGCCAGCAGTCCTGACAGGGACTATGGCTACACCTTC. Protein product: CASSPDRDYGYTF.

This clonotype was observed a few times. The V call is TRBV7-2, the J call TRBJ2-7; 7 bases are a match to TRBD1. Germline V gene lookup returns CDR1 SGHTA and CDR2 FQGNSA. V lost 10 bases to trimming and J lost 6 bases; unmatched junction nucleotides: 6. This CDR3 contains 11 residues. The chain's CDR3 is CATGQLSEQYF. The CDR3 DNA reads TGTGCCACGGGACAGCTCTCCGAGCAGTACTTC.

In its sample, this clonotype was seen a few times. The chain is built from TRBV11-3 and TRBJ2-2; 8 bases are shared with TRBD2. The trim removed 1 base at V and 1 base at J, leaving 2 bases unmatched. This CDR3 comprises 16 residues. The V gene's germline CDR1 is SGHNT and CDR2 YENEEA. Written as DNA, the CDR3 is TGTGCCAGCAGCTTAGCGGGGGGGATGAACACCGGGGAGCTGTTTTTT. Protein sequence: CASSLAGGMNTGELFF.

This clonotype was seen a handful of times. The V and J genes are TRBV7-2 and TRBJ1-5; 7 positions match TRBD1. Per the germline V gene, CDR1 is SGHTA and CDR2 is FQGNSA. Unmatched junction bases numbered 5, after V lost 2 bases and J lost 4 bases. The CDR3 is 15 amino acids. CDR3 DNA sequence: TGTGCCAGCAGCTTACTCCCCAGGGGGAATCAGCCCCAGCATTTT. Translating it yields CASSLLPRGNQPQHF.

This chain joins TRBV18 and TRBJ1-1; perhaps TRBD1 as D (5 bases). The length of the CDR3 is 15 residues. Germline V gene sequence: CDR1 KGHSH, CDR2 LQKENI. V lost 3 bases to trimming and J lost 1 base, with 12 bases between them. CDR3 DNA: TGTGCCAGCTCACCCAGGGTGGTGGGGAACACTGAAGCTTTCTTT. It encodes CASSPRVVGNTEAFF.

CDR3 sequence (DNA): TGTGCCAGCTCACCAAGGACTCCTCCCCTACACGAGCAGTACTTC. Protein: CASSPRTPPLHEQYF. The chain employs TRBV18 and TRBJ2-7; tentative D call: TRBD2 (5 bases). The V end was cut by 2 bases, the J end by 5 bases, with 16 bases between. CDR3 length equals 15 residues. From germline, CDR1 is KGHSH and CDR2 LQKENI.

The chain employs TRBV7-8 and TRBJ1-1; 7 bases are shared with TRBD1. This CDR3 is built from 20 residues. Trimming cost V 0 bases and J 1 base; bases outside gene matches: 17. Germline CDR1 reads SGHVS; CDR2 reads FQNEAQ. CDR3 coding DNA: TGTGCCAGCAGCTTAGCCCTATGGACAGGAAATAGGACTAAGAACACTGAAGCTTTCTTT. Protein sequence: CASSLALWTGNRTKNTEAFF.

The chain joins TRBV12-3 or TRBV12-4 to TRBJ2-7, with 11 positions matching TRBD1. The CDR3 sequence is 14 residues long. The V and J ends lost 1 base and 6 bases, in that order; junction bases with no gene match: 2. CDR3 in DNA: TGTGCCAGCAGTTTAGGGACAGGGGGCCTCGAGCAGTACTTC. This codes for CASSLGTGGLEQYF.

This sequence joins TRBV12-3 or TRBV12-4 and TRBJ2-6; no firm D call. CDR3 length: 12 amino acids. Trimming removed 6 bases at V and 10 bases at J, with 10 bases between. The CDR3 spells CASSPPTNVLTF. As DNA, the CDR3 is TGTGCCAGCAGCCCTCCTACGAACGTCCTGACTTTC.

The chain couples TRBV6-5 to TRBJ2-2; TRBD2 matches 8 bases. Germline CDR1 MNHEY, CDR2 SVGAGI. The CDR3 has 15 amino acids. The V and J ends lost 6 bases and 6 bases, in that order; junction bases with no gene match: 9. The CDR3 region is CASSPRGGSAGELFF. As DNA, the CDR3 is TGTGCCAGCAGCCCCCGGGGGGGCAGCGCCGGGGAGCTGTTTTTT.

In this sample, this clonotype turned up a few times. In DNA form, the CDR3 reads TGTGCCAGCAGTCCAGGGATGGACACCGGGGAGCTGTTTTTT. This encodes CASSPGMDTGELFF. The V call is TRBV12-3 or TRBV12-4, the J call TRBJ2-2; a possible D gene is TRBD1 (5 bases). Between the trimmed V and J ends, which lost 5 bases and 3 bases, there was a span of 10 bases. The CDR3 contains 14 residues.

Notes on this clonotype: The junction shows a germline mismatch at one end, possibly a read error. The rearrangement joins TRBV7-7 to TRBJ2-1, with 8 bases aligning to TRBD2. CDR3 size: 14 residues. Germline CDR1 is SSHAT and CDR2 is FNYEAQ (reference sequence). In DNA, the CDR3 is TGTGCTAGCAGCCCCGGGGGGGTCGGCAATGAGCAGTTCTTC. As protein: CASSPGGVGNEQFF.

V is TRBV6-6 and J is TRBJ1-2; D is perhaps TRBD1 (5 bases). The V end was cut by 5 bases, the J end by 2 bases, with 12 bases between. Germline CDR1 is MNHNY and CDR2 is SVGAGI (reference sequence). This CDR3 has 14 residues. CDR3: CASSRDGSNYGYTF. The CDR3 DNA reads TGTGCCAGCAGTCGGGACGGCTCCAACTATGGCTACACCTTC.

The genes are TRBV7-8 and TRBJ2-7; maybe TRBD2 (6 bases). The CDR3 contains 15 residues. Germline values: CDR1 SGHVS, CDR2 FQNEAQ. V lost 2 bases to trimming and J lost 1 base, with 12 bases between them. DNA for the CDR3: TGTGCCAGCAGCTTACAACGGGACTCATCCTACGAGCAGTACGTC. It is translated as CASSLQRDSSYEQYV.

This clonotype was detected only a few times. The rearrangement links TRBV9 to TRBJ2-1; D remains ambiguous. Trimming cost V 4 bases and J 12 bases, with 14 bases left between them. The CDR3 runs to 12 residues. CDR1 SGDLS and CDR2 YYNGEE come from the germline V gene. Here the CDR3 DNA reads TGTGCCAGCAGCCTAACCAACTTTCCGCAGTTCTTC. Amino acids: CASSLTNFPQFF.